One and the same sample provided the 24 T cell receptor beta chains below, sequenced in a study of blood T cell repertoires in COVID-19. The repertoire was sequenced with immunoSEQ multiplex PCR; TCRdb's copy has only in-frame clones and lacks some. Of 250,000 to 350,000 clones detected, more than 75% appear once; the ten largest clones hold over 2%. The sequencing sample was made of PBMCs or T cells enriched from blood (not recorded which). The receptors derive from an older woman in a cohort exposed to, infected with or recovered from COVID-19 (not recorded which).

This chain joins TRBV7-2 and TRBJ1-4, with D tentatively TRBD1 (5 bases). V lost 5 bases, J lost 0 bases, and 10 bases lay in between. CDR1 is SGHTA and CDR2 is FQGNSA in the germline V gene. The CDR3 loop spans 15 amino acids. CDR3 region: CASSRGLATNEKLFF. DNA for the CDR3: TGTGCCAGCAGCAGGGGCCTAGCAACTAATGAAAAACTGTTTTTT.

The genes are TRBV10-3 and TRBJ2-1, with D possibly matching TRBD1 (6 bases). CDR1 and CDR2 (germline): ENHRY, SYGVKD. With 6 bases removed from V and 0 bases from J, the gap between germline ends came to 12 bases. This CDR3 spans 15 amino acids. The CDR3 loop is CAISRTDSSYNEQFF. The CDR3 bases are TGTGCCATCAGCAGGACAGACAGCTCCTACAATGAGCAGTTCTTC.

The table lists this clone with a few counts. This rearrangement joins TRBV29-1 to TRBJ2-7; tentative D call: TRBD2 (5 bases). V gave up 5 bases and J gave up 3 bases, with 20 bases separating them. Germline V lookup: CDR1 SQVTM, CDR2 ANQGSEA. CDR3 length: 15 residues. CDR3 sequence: CSVQGAEPYLYEQYF. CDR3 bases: TGCAGCGTTCAAGGAGCGGAACCATACCTCTACGAGCAGTACTTC.

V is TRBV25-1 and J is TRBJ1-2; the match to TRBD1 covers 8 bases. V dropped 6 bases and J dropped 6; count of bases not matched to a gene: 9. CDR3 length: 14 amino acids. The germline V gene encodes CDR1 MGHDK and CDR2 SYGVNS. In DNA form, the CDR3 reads TGTGCCAGCAGAAAGGCAGGGGGCCTTGATGGCTACACCTTC. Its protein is CASRKAGGLDGYTF.

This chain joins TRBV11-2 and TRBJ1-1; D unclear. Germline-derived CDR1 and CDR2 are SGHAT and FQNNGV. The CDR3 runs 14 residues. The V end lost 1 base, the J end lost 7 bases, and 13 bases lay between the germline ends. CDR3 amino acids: CASSLGGVGDEAFF. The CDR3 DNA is TGTGCCAGCAGCTTAGGTGGGGTGGGAGATGAAGCTTTCTTT.

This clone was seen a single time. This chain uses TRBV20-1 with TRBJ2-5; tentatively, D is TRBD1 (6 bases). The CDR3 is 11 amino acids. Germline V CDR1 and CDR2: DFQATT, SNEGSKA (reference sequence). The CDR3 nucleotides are TGCGGAGGACAGTCTGGGGAGACCCAGTACTTC. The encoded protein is CGGQSGETQYF.

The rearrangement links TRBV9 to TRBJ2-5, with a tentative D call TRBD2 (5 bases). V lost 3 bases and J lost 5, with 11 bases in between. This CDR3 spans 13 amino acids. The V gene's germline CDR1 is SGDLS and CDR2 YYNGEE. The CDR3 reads CASSAGSWETQYF. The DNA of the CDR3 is TGTGCCAGCAGCGCGGGGTCCTGGGAGACCCAGTACTTC.

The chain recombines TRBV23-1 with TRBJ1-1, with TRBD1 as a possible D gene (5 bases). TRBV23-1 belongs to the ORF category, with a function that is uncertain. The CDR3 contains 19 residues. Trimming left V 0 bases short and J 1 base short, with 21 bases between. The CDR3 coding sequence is TGCGCCAGCAGTCAATCAACGGGGCGCGGGAAAAATCGGAACACTGAAGCTTTCTTT. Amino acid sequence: CASSQSTGRGKNRNTEAFF.

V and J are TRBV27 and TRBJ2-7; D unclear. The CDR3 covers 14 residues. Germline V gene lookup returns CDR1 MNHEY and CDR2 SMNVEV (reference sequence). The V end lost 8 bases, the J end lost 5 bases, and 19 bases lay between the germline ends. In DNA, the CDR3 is TGTGCCAGCGCCTATAACGGGTATAGCAACGAGCAGTACTTC. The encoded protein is CASAYNGYSNEQYF.

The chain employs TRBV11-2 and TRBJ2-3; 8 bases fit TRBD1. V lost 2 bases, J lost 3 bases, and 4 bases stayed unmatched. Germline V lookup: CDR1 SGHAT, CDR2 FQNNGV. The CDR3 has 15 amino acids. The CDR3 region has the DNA TGTGCCAGCAGCTTACAGGGGGCGCCGACAGATACGCAGTATTTT. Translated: CASSLQGAPTDTQYF.

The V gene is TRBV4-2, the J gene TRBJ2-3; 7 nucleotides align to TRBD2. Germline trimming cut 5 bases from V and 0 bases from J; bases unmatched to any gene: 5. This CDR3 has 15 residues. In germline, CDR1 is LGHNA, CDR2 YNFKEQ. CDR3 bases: TGTGCCAGCAGCATAAGCGGGACTAGCACAGATACGCAGTATTTT. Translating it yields CASSISGTSTDTQYF.

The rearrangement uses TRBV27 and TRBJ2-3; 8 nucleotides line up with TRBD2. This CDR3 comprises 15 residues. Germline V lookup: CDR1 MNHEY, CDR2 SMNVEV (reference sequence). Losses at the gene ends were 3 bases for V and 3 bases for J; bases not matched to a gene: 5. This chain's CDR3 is CASSLIAGKTDTQYF. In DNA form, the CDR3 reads TGTGCCAGCAGTTTGATAGCGGGGAAAACAGATACGCAGTATTTT.

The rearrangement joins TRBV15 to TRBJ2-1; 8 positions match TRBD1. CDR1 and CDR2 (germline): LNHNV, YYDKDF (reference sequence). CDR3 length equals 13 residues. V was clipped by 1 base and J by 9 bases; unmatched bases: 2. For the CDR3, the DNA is TGTGCCACCAGCAGAGGGACAGGGACTGAGCAGTTCTTC. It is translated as CATSRGTGTEQFF.

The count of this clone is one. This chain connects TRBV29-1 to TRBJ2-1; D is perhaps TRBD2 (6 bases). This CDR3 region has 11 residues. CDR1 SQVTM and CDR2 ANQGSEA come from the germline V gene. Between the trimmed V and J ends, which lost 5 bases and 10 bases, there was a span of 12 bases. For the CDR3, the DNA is TGCAGCGTTCTGGGGGGAGGAGAGCAGTTCTTC. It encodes CSVLGGGEQFF.

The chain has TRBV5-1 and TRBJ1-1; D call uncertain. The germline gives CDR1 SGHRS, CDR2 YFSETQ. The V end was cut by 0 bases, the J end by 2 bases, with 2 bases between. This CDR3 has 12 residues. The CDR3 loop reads CASSLANTEAFF. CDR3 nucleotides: TGCGCCAGCAGCTTGGCTAACACTGAAGCTTTCTTT.

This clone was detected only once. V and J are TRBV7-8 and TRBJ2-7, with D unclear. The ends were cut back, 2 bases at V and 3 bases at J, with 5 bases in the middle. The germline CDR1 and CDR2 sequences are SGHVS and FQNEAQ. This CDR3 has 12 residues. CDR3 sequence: CASSLFHYEQYF. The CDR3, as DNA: TGTGCCAGCAGCTTATTTCACTACGAGCAGTACTTC.

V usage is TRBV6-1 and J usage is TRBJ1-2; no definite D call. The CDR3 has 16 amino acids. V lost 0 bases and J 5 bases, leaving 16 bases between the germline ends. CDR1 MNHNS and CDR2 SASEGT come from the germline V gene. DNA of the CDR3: TGTGCCAGCAGTGAAGCGCTTGACAAGCTGTCTTATGGCTACACCTTC. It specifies CASSEALDKLSYGYTF.

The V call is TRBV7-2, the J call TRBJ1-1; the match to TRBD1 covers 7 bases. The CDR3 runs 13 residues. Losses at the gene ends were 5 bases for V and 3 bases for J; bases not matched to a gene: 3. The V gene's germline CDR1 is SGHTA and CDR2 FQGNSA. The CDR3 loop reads CASSLQGYTEAFF. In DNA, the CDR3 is TGTGCCAGCAGCCTACAGGGGTACACTGAAGCTTTCTTT.

The CDR3 spells CSVEDTSEQYF. DNA of the CDR3: TGCAGCGTCGAGGATACGTCCGAGCAGTACTTC. The gene calls are TRBV29-1 and TRBJ2-7; D unclear. Germline lookup yields CDR1 SQVTM and CDR2 ANQGSEA. The CDR3 is made up of 11 amino acids. V was clipped by 6 bases and J by 6 bases, with 12 bases between them.

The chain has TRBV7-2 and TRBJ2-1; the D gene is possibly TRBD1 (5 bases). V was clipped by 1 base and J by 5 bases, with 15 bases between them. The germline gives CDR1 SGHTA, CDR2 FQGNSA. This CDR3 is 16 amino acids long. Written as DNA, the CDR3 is TGTGCCAGCAGCTTAGAAGGCAGGGTGAAGAACAATGAGCAGTTCTTC. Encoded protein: CASSLEGRVKNNEQFF.

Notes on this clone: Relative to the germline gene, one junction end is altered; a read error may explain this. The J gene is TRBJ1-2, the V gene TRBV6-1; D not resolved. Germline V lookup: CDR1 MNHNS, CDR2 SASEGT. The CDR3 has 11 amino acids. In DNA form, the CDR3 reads TGTGCCAGCAGTGAAGCGGTGCGGGCCTACTTC. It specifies CASSEAVRAYF.

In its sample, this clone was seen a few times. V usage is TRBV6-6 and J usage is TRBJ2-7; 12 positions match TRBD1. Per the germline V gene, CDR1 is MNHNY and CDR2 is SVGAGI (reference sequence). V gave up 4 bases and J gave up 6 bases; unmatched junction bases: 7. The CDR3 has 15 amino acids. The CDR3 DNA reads TGTGCCAGCAGTTTGCGAGGGACAGGGGGCGGCGAGCAGTACTTC. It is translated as CASSLRGTGGGEQYF.

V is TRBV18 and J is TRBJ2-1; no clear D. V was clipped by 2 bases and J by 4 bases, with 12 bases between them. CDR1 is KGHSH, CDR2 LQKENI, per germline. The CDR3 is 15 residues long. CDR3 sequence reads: CASSPGQVVYNEQFF. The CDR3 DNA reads TGTGCCAGCTCACCAGGGCAGGTAGTTTACAATGAGCAGTTCTTC.

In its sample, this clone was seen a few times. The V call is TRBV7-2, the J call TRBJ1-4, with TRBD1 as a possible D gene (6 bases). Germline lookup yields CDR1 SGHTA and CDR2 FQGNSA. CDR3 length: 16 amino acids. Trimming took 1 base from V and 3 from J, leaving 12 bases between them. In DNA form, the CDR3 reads TGTGCCAGCAGCTTAGTCCAGGGGCGAGCTAATGAAAAACTGTTTTTT. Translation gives CASSLVQGRANEKLFF.